This T cell receptor (beta chain) comes out of a study of T cell clusters in autoimmune cytopenias. One tube held mixed TRB-A and TRB-B primer pools for touch-down PCR. TCRdb reworked the multiplex PCR reads into one entry per CDR3 protein, no DNA. Its clone listing holds a few thousand distinct CDR3 sequences. In terms of frequency, this clonotype is medium-sized (0.01 to 0.1%). TRB was amplified from 250 ng of peripheral blood genomic DNA per sample. Germline CDR1 reads MNHEY; CDR2 reads SVGAGI. CDR3 length equals 16 residues. These records were also assigned to another study, of T cell repertoires in aging, cancer and after chemotherapy. From that second work: Donors were grouped into six age bands spanning 30 or younger through 70 or older. Median generation probability rose over the chemotherapy interval in each cancer cohort, suggesting rebound thymic output.

The chain employs TRBV6-5 and TRBJ2-3; TCRdb picks TRBD2, but there is no DNA to check that call. The source is a human donor in good health. Sequencing was carried out using peripheral blood. The CDR3: CASSWGLAGGPYTQYF.